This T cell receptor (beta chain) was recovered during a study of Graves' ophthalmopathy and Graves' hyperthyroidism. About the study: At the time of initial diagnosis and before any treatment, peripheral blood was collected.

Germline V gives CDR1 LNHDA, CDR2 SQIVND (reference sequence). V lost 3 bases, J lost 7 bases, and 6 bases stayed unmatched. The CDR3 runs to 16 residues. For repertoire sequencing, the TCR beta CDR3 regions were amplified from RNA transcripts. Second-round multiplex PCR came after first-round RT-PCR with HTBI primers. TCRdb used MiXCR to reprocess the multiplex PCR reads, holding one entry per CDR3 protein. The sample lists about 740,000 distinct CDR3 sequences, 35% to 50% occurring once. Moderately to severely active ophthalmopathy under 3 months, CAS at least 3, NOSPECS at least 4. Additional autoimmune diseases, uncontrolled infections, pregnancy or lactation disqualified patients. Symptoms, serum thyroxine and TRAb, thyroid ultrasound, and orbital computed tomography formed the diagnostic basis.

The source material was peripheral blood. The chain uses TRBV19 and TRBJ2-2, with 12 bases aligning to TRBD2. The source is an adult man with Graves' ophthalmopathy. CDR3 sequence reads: CASSMTSGSYSGELFF. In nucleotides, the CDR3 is TGTGCCAGTAGTATGACTAGCGGGAGCTATAGCGGGGAGCTGTTTTTT.